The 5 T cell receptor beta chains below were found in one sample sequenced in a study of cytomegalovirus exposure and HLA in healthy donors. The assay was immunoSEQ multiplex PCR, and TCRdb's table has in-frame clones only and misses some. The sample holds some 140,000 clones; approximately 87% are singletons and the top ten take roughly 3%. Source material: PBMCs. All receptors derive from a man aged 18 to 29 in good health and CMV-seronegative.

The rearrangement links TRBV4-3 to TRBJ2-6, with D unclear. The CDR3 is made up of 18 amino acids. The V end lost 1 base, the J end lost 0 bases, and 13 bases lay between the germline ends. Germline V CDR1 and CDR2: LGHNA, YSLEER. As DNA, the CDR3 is TGCGCCAGCAGCCAAGTAACCGGATGGAGCTCTGGGGCCAACGTCCTGACTTTC. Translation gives CASSQVTGWSSGANVLTF.

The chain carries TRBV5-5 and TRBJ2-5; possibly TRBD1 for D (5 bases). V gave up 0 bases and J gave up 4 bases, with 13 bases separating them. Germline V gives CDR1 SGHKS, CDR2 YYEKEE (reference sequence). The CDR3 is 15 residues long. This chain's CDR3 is CASSLGQGRGETQYF. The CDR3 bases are TGTGCCAGCAGCTTGGGGCAGGGAAGGGGAGAGACCCAGTACTTC.

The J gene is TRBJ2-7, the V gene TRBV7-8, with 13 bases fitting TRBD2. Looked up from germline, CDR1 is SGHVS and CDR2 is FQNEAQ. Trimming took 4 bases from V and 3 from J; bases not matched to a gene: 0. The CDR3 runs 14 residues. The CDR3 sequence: CASSWTSGSYEQYF. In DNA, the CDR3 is TGTGCCAGCAGCTGGACTAGCGGGAGCTACGAGCAGTACTTC.

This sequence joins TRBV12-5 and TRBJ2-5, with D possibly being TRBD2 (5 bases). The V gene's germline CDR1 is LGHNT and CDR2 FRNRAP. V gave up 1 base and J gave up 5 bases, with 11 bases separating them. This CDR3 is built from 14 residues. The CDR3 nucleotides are TGTGCTAGTGGTTTGGGACCTCGAGGGGAGACCCAGTACTTC. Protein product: CASGLGPRGETQYF. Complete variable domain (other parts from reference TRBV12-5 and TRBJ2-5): DARVTQTPRHKVTEMGQEVTMRCQPILGHNTVFWYRQTMMQGLELLAYFRNRAPLDDSGMPKDRFSAEMPDATLATLKIQPSEPRDSAVYFCASGLGPRGETQYFGPGTRLLVL.

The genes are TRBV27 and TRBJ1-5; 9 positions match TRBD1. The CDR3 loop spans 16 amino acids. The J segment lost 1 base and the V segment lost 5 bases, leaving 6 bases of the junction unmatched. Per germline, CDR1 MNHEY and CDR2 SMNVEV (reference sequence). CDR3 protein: CASSALQGASNQPQHF. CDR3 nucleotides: TGTGCCAGCAGTGCACTACAGGGGGCCAGCAATCAGCCCCAGCATTTT.